The 32 T cell receptor beta chains listed next were all sequenced from one sample in a study of T cell repertoires in cytomegalovirus infection. One entry per CDR3 protein results from TCRdb running MiXCR on the reads. In the table there are under 300,000 distinct CDR3 sequences, 22% of which are singletons. These receptors are not linked to any known antigen. The material sequenced was cultured PBMCs, taken from culture after CMV antigen stimulation. Source of these receptors: a human donor in good health (CMV status not recorded). Some clones in this sample may be carry-over from other donors' samples.

This chain uses TRBV19 with TRBJ1-5, with 7 positions matching TRBD1. CDR3 length: 19 residues. Germline V gene data show CDR1 as LNHDA and CDR2 as SQIVND (reference sequence). With V trimmed by 3 bases and J by 2 bases, 16 bases remained unmatched. CDR3 DNA sequence: TGTGCCAGTAGTATCGGTTGGGCTGGACAGGCCAGTGGCAATCAGCCCCAGCATTTT. This sequence encodes CASSIGWAGQASGNQPQHF.

This clonotype occurred a few times. The chain has TRBV30 and TRBJ1-1, with a possible D match to TRBD1 (6 bases). The CDR3 is made up of 16 amino acids. Germline V gene lookup returns CDR1 GTSNPN and CDR2 SVGIG (reference sequence). V was cut by 3 bases and J by 0 bases, with 17 bases left in between. Here the CDR3 reads CAWRKLAGAMNTEAFF. The CDR3, as DNA: TGTGCCTGGAGAAAACTGGCGGGGGCCATGAACACTGAAGCTTTCTTT.

This clonotype was picked up many times. The rearrangement joins TRBV4-2 to TRBJ1-1; 8 nucleotides line up with TRBD1. This CDR3 is built from 17 residues. V lost 3 bases, J lost 6 bases, and 15 bases stayed unmatched. The V gene's germline CDR1 is LGHNA and CDR2 YNFKEQ. CDR3 sequence: CASSQPGTGIWKAEAFF. CDR3 sequence (DNA): TGTGCCAGCAGCCAGCCCGGGACAGGTATTTGGAAAGCTGAAGCTTTCTTT.

A few counts support this clonotype. The chain employs TRBV6-6 and TRBJ2-3, with D tentatively TRBD1 (6 bases). The germline V gene encodes CDR1 MNHNY and CDR2 SVGAGI (reference sequence). The CDR3 extends over 13 amino acids. The V end was cut by 8 bases, the J end by 2 bases, with 11 bases between. CDR3 sequence reads: CASEVGHTDTQYF. CDR3 coding DNA: TGTGCCAGCGAAGTGGGACACACAGATACGCAGTATTTT.

This clonotype was detected a few times. The V and J genes are TRBV6-1 and TRBJ2-3; 9 nucleotides match TRBD2. The germline CDR1 and CDR2 sequences are MNHNS and SASEGT. This CDR3 spans 15 amino acids. The V segment lost 7 bases and the J segment 4 bases; nucleotides outside the gene matches: 9. The CDR3 region has the DNA TGTGCCAGCATCTACGGGATAGCGGGAGCAGATACGCAGTATTTT. Translated: CASIYGIAGADTQYF.

A note on this clonotype: The CDR3 carries no conserved terminal phenylalanine or tryptophan, so it likely arises from a read error. The chain uses TRBV13 and TRBJ2-5, with 8 bases identical to TRBD2. Trimming cost V 5 bases and J 4 bases; bases outside gene matches: 6. Looked up from germline, CDR1 is PRHDT and CDR2 is FYEKMQ (reference sequence). The CDR3 covers 14 residues. Here the CDR3 DNA reads TGTGCCAGCAGCCACGGGACTAGTTCAGAGACCCAGTACCTC. Encoded protein: CASSHGTSSETQYL.

This clonotype was detected a few times. The rearrangement uses TRBV7-2 and TRBJ2-3; the match to TRBD2 covers 13 bases. The V gene's germline CDR1 is SGHTA and CDR2 FQGNSA. The CDR3 loop spans 15 amino acids. V lost 4 bases to trimming and J lost 8 bases; unmatched junction nucleotides: 6. The CDR3, as DNA: TGTGCCAGCAGCTCGGGACTAGCGGGACTGACTACGCAGTATTTT. Protein: CASSSGLAGLTTQYF.

The V gene is TRBV28, the J gene TRBJ2-5; maybe TRBD2 (7 bases). CDR3 size: 15 residues. V lost 1 base and J lost 5, with 14 bases in between. Germline assignment: CDR1 MDHEN and CDR2 SYDVKM. The CDR3 bases are TGTGCCAGCAGTTTATTGGGGGGGACAACGGAGACCCAGTACTTC. Amino acid sequence: CASSLLGGTTETQYF.

Only a few counts were recorded for this clonotype. The V and J genes are TRBV6-2 or TRBV6-3 and TRBJ2-3; 12 bases are a match to TRBD2. The junction had 5 bases not matched to a gene; V was cut back by 6 bases and J by 4 bases. Germline CDR1 MNHEY, CDR2 SVGEGT. This CDR3 comprises 15 residues. The CDR3 loop reads CASRSTSGSSDTQYF. The CDR3 nucleotides are TGTGCCAGCAGGTCGACTAGCGGGAGTTCAGATACGCAGTATTTT.

This sequence joins TRBV6-4 and TRBJ2-3; 7 bases fit TRBD1. CDR3 length equals 15 residues. Trimming took 5 bases from V and 7 from J; bases not matched to a gene: 12. Germline V gene sequence: CDR1 MRHNA, CDR2 SNTAGT. CDR3 coding DNA: TGTGCCAGCAGTCACCGACAGGGTGATTTCAATACGCAGTATTTT. This sequence encodes CASSHRQGDFNTQYF.

The chain links TRBV15 to TRBJ1-4; the D gene is possibly TRBD1 (5 bases). Germline CDR1 and CDR2: LNHNV and YYDKDF (reference sequence). V gave up 3 bases and J gave up 5 bases, with 13 bases separating them. CDR3 size: 15 residues. As DNA, the CDR3 is TGTGCCACCAGCAGCGGGGACGCCTACAATGAAAAACTGTTTTTT. Translating it yields CATSSGDAYNEKLFF.

This clonotype was seen ten or more times. The chain has TRBV28 and TRBJ2-3; 11 bases are shared with TRBD2. The ends lost 4 bases at V and 4 bases at J; junction bases unmatched: 4. CDR3 length: 15 residues. The germline gives CDR1 MDHEN, CDR2 SYDVKM. CDR3 sequence: CASSSLAGGPDTQYF. For the CDR3, the DNA is TGTGCCAGCAGTTCTTTAGCGGGAGGGCCAGATACGCAGTATTTT.

This clonotype was found a few times. The chain is built from TRBV19 and TRBJ1-1; D unresolved. CDR1 and CDR2 from the germline V gene are LNHDA and SQIVND (reference sequence). The CDR3 has 12 amino acids. The V end lost 5 bases, the J end lost 6 bases, and 10 bases lay between the germline ends. The CDR3 reads CASSEGVAEAFF. The CDR3 DNA reads as TGTGCCAGTAGTGAGGGTGTCGCTGAAGCTTTCTTT.

There are a few counts of this clonotype. The J gene is TRBJ2-7, the V gene TRBV11-2; D call uncertain. Trimming left V 5 bases short and J 4 bases short, with 9 bases between. CDR1 is SGHAT and CDR2 is FQNNGV in the germline V gene. CDR3 length: 12 amino acids. The CDR3 loop reads CASSPDTYEQYV. In nucleotides, the CDR3 is TGTGCCAGCAGCCCCGACACTTACGAGCAGTACGTC.

This clonotype appeared a few times. The rearrangement joins TRBV28 to TRBJ2-7; the match to TRBD1 covers 7 bases. The CDR3 length is 13 residues. Losses at the gene ends were 8 bases for V and 0 bases for J; bases not matched to a gene: 4. Germline CDR1 MDHEN, CDR2 SYDVKM. Written as DNA, the CDR3 is TGTGCCAGCGAGGGGGCTAGCTCCTACGAGCAGTACGTC. Its translation: CASEGASSYEQYV.

This clonotype appeared many times. The chain employs TRBV4-2 and TRBJ2-5, with D maybe TRBD1 (5 bases). Trimming took off 1 base at V and 2 bases at J, with 8 bases between the two ends. Germline values: CDR1 LGHNA, CDR2 YNFKEQ. The CDR3 runs to 14 residues. The CDR3 DNA reads TGTGCCAGCAGCCAAGTGAGGACACAAGAGACCCAGTACTTC. Translation gives CASSQVRTQETQYF.

The chain combines TRBV11-2 with TRBJ2-1; 7 nucleotides align to TRBD2. The CDR3 covers 16 residues. Germline V gene lookup returns CDR1 SGHAT and CDR2 FQNNGV. Germline trimming cut 1 base from V and 8 bases from J; bases unmatched to any gene: 11. The CDR3 protein is CASSLGSGIPPHEQFF. DNA for the CDR3: TGTGCCAGCAGCTTAGGGAGCGGGATACCCCCCCATGAGCAGTTCTTC. The complete variable domain, with remaining parts taken from reference TRBV11-2 and TRBJ2-1, reads EAGVAQSPRYKIIEKRQSVAFWCNPISGHATLYWYQQILGQGPKLLIQFQNNGVVDDSQLPKDRFSAERLKGVDSTLKIQPAKLEDSAVYLCASSLGSGIPPHEQFFGPGTRLTVL.

This clonotype has a count of ten or more. The chain has TRBV7-9 and TRBJ2-7; TRBD2 aligns across 7 bases. The ends lost 1 base at V and 6 bases at J; junction bases unmatched: 3. The germline gives CDR1 SEHNR, CDR2 FQNEAQ (reference sequence). The CDR3 runs to 13 residues. The CDR3 DNA follows: TGTGCCAGCAGCTTAGGGGGAGGGTCCGAGCAGTACGTC. Protein sequence: CASSLGGGSEQYV.

The genes are TRBV20-1 and TRBJ2-1, with 10 bases fitting TRBD2. CDR1 DFQATT and CDR2 SNEGSKA come from the germline V gene (reference sequence). This CDR3 region has 17 residues. After removal of 6 bases from V and 0 bases from J, the junction contained 11 bases not matched to a gene. CDR3 nucleotides: TGCAGTGCAGTCGGACTAGCGGACCTGAGCTCCTACAATGAGCAGTTCTTC. It translates to CSAVGLADLSSYNEQFF.

This clonotype was observed a handful of times. The chain combines TRBV27 with TRBJ2-3, with unresolved D. The germline V gene has CDR1 MNHEY and CDR2 SMNVEV (reference sequence). CDR3 length: 15 amino acids. Trimming took off 3 bases at V and 0 bases at J, with 10 bases between the two ends. The CDR3 region is CASSFEPSSTDTQYF. The CDR3 nucleotides read TGTGCCAGCAGTTTTGAGCCGTCTAGCACAGATACGCAGTATTTT.

V gene TRBV6-2 or TRBV6-3 combines with J gene TRBJ2-7; 7 bases align to TRBD2. CDR3 length: 14 residues. The J segment lost 3 bases and the V segment lost 8 bases, leaving 10 bases of the junction unmatched. Germline CDR1 reads MNHEY; CDR2 reads SVGEGT. CDR3 in amino acids: CASRRGGSNYEQYF. The CDR3 DNA follows: TGTGCCAGCCGACGTGGCGGGAGCAACTACGAGCAGTACTTC.

The rearrangement uses TRBV7-6 and TRBJ2-7, with 8 nucleotides matching TRBD1. The CDR3 runs to 13 residues. Germline V gene data show CDR1 as SGHVS and CDR2 as FNYEAQ. V was pared by 5 bases and J by 6 bases, with 6 bases of the junction left unmatched. CDR3 region: CASSANTGGEQYV. Here the CDR3 DNA reads TGTGCCAGCAGCGCGAACACAGGGGGCGAGCAGTACGTC.

The rearrangement joins TRBV20-1 to TRBJ2-1; 7 positions match TRBD2. Germline V gene lookup returns CDR1 DFQATT and CDR2 SNEGSKA (reference sequence). This CDR3 is built from 15 residues. Trimming removed 0 bases from V and 3 bases from J; junction bases left unmatched: 5. For the CDR3, the DNA is TGCAGTGCTAGAGATCGGACTAGTAACTACAATGAGCAGTTCTTC. This translates into CSARDRTSNYNEQFF.

This clonotype has a count of ten or more. The CDR3: CASSQSVGNTGELFF. The CDR3 DNA reads TGTGCCAGCAGCCAGTCCGTCGGGAACACCGGGGAGCTGTTTTTT. The V and J genes are TRBV7-2 and TRBJ2-2; D gene uncertain. This CDR3 has 15 amino acids. Germline V gives CDR1 SGHTA, CDR2 FQGNSA. The germline V and J ends were trimmed by 5 bases and 1 base, with 11 bases remaining between them.

This clonotype appeared a few times. This chain links TRBV10-3 with TRBJ2-3; TRBD2 aligns across 7 bases. The CDR3 is 15 amino acids. The germline V gene has CDR1 ENHRY and CDR2 SYGVKD. V lost 4 bases, J lost 4 bases, and 8 bases stayed unmatched. The DNA for the CDR3 is TGTGCCATCAGTGGAGAAGCGGGACTGTCAGATACGCAGTATTTT. It encodes CAISGEAGLSDTQYF.

In this sample, this clonotype turned up a few times. The chain uses TRBV4-2 and TRBJ2-7; D possibly corresponds to TRBD2 (6 bases). Trimming pared 4 bases from V and 0 bases from J, leaving 10 bases between. CDR3 length: 14 residues. Per germline, CDR1 LGHNA and CDR2 YNFKEQ. The CDR3 region is CASSRRRDSYEQYF. The CDR3 DNA follows: TGTGCCAGCAGCCGTCGGAGGGACTCCTACGAGCAGTACTTC.

The chain combines TRBV2 with TRBJ2-5; D is perhaps TRBD1 or TRBD2 (6 bases each). V lost 8 bases and J 3 bases, leaving 16 bases between the germline ends. Germline CDR1 is SNHLY and CDR2 is FYNNEI. The CDR3 is 14 residues long. This chain's CDR3 is CASFLDGGEETQYF. The CDR3 region has the DNA TGTGCCAGCTTCTTAGACGGGGGCGAAGAGACCCAGTACTTC.

The rearrangement joins TRBV10-1 to TRBJ2-1; D is possibly TRBD1 (6 bases). The CDR3 runs 14 residues. Between the trimmed V and J ends, which lost 5 bases and 7 bases, there was a span of 15 bases. Germline CDR1 is WNHNN and CDR2 is SYGVQD (reference sequence). CDR3 sequence reads: CASSTGLYKNEQFF. CDR3 DNA: TGCGCCAGCAGTACAGGGTTGTACAAGAATGAGCAGTTCTTC.

This clonotype was observed many times. This chain uses TRBV7-3 with TRBJ2-1; TRBD2 matches 7 bases. J was trimmed by 6 bases and V by 5 bases; bases with no gene match: 7. This CDR3 spans 14 amino acids. Looked up from germline, CDR1 is SGHTA and CDR2 is FQGTGA. The CDR3 nucleotides are TGTGCCAGCAGCGTAGTAGCGGGTTCCAATGAGCAGTTCTTC. Translating it yields CASSVVAGSNEQFF.

The chain has TRBV5-4 and TRBJ2-1; D perhaps matches TRBD2 (5 bases). Trimming took 2 bases from V and 3 from J, leaving 12 bases between them. The germline V gene encodes CDR1 SGHNT and CDR2 YYREEE (reference sequence). CDR3 size: 15 residues. CDR3 amino acids: CASSFNGNIYNEQFF. CDR3 coding DNA: TGTGCCAGCAGCTTCAACGGGAATATCTACAATGAGCAGTTCTTC.

This chain links TRBV4-1 with TRBJ1-1, with D hard to call. This CDR3 is built from 15 residues. V was trimmed by 0 bases and J by 1 base, leaving 9 bases between them. Per the germline V gene, CDR1 is MGHRA and CDR2 is YSYEKL. The CDR3 sequence: CASSQDVLKNTEAFF. The CDR3, as DNA: TGCGCCAGCAGCCAAGATGTACTTAAGAACACTGAAGCTTTCTTT.

This clonotype occurred many times. The chain employs TRBV6-1 and TRBJ1-2; D unresolved. This CDR3 comprises 13 residues. Germline V gene lookup returns CDR1 MNHNS and CDR2 SASEGT. The V and J ends lost 1 base and 1 base respectively, with 4 bases between them. CDR3: CASSEVSNYGYTF. The CDR3 region has the DNA TGTGCCAGCAGTGAAGTTAGTAACTATGGCTACACCTTC.